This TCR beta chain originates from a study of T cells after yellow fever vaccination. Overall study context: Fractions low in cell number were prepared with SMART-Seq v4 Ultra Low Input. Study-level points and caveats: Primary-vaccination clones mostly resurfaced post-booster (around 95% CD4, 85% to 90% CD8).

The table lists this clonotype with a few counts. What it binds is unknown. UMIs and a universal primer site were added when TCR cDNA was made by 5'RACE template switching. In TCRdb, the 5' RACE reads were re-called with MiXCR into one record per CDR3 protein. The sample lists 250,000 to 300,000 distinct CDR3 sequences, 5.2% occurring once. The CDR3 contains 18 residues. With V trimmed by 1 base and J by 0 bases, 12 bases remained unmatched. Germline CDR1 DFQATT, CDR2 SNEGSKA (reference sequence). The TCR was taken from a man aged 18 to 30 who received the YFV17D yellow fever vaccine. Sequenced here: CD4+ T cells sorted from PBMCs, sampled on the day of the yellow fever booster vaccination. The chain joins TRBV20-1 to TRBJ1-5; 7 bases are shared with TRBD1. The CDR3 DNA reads TGCAGTGCTAGAGGTCCGGGACAGAGTCTATATAGCAATCAGCCCCAGCATTTT. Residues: CSARGPGQSLYSNQPQHF.